These 20 T cell receptor beta chains came from one sample sequenced in a study of vaccination effects on CD4 cells after COVID-19. These TCRs are of unknown antigen specificity. The repertoire was sequenced with immunoSEQ multiplex PCR; TCRdb's copy has only in-frame clones and lacks some. The table has under 80,000 clones, around 81% seen once. Before sequencing took place, the ViraFEST assay used viral peptide pools to expand antigen-specific CD4+ T cells. Culturing for 10 to 11 days preceded CD4+ T cell isolation. Vaccine recipients lacked prior SARS-CoV-2 infection and had negative nucleocapsid antibodies. Sequencing used CD4+ T cells from PBMCs cultured with SARS-CoV-2 spike peptides, obtained before COVID-19 vaccination. The origin of the receptors is a human donor who received a COVID-19 vaccine.

This sequence joins TRBV6-5 and TRBJ2-1, with D hard to call. Trimming cost V 4 bases and J 0 bases, with 10 bases left between them. Germline V gene data show CDR1 as MNHEY and CDR2 as SVGAGI. The CDR3 runs to 15 residues. The CDR3: CASSFPGLSYNEQFF. For the CDR3, the DNA is TGTGCCAGCAGTTTTCCGGGCCTCTCCTACAATGAGCAGTTCTTC.

The rearrangement uses TRBV18 and TRBJ1-3, with 10 bases lining up with TRBD1. The CDR3 length is 17 residues. CDR1 is KGHSH and CDR2 is LQKENI in the germline V gene. After removal of 2 bases from V and 2 bases from J, the junction contained 6 bases not matched to a gene. This CDR3 is CASSPRTGGYAGNTIYF. In DNA, the CDR3 is TGTGCCAGCTCACCAAGGACAGGGGGGTATGCTGGAAACACCATATATTTT.

This CDR3 reads CASSFVDRDNEQFF. CDR3 DNA: TGTGCCAGCAGCTTTGTAGACAGGGACAATGAGCAGTTCTTC. The gene calls are TRBV12-1 and TRBJ2-1; whether TRBD1, the table's D call, matches the DNA was not checked. TRBV12-1 represents a pseudogene. The CDR3 covers 14 residues.

The rearrangement uses TRBV2 and TRBJ2-1; 9 positions agree with TRBD1. The CDR3 extends over 15 amino acids. Germline CDR1 and CDR2: SNHLY and FYNNEI. Unmatched junction bases numbered 9, after V lost 5 bases and J lost 7 bases. The CDR3 DNA follows: TGTGCCAGCAGTTCAGACAGGGGGAAGACGAATGAGCAGTTCTTC. This codes for CASSSDRGKTNEQFF.

The table lists this clone with a few counts. V gene TRBV7-9 combines with J gene TRBJ1-2, with D unclear. The germline CDR1 and CDR2 sequences are SEHNR and FQNEAQ (reference sequence). The CDR3 has 13 residues. Trimming took off 0 bases at V and 7 bases at J, with 9 bases between the two ends. Here the CDR3 DNA reads TGTGCCAGCAGCTTAGCATCCGGGCCTGGCTACACCTTC. As protein: CASSLASGPGYTF.

V gene TRBV18 combines with J gene TRBJ1-2; 7 bases agree with TRBD1. Germline CDR1 and CDR2: KGHSH and LQKENI. The CDR3 runs to 15 residues. After removal of 8 bases from V and 2 bases from J, the junction contained 11 bases not matched to a gene. CDR3: CASAADRDGNYGYTF. The CDR3 nucleotides read TGTGCCAGCGCGGCCGACAGGGACGGAAACTATGGCTACACCTTC.

The chain uses TRBV19 and TRBJ1-2; D not certain. Germline V gives CDR1 LNHDA, CDR2 SQIVND (reference sequence). Trimming stripped 3 bases from V and 6 bases from J, with 8 bases between. The CDR3 totals 12 residues. CDR3 DNA sequence: TGTGCCAGTAGTATCTCCCCCAATGGCTACACCTTC. Encoded protein: CASSISPNGYTF.

This clone appeared a few times. The genes are TRBV28 and TRBJ2-2; TRBD2 aligns across 10 bases. This CDR3 is 14 amino acids long. Germline V gives CDR1 MDHEN, CDR2 SYDVKM. Trimming took 3 bases from V and 9 from J; bases not matched to a gene: 4. This chain's CDR3 is CASSFQAGGRELFF. The CDR3 DNA reads as TGTGCCAGCAGTTTTCAAGCGGGGGGGAGGGAGCTGTTTTTT.

In this sample, this clone turned up a few times. The chain has TRBV21-1 and TRBJ2-7; TRBD2, as called in the table, went unchecked against the DNA. TRBV21-1 corresponds to a pseudogene. The CDR3 sequence is 16 residues long. CDR3 nucleotide sequence: TGTGCCAGCAGCAAAGAACGGACAAGGCGGGACGGCGAGCAGTACGTC. Its translation is CASSKERTRRDGEQYV.

The chain recombines TRBV27 with TRBJ1-6, with D uncertain. Trimming stripped 6 bases from V and 9 bases from J, with 24 bases between. The CDR3 spans 17 residues. Germline loops: CDR1 MNHEY, CDR2 SMNVEV (reference sequence). The CDR3 spells CASSKYRTGIISSPLHF. The CDR3 DNA sequence: TGTGCCAGCAGCAAGTATCGGACTGGGATTATAAGTTCACCCCTCCACTTT.

V and J are TRBV9 and TRBJ1-1; D unclear. The CDR3 is 13 amino acids. V was clipped by 4 bases and J by 1 base, with 8 bases between them. Germline V CDR1 and CDR2: SGDLS, YYNGEE. In DNA form, the CDR3 reads TGTGCCAGCAGCAAGGACTCGAACACTGAAGCTTTCTTT. Translating it yields CASSKDSNTEAFF.

The V gene is TRBV6-1, the J gene TRBJ2-3, with TRBD1 matching over 8 bases. CDR1 and CDR2 from the germline V gene are MNHNS and SASEGT. With V trimmed by 6 bases and J by 4 bases, 9 bases remained unmatched. CDR3 length: 15 residues. The CDR3 sequence: CASREPWTGPDTQYF. DNA for the CDR3: TGTGCCAGCAGAGAACCGTGGACAGGGCCAGATACGCAGTATTTT.

The gene calls are TRBV19 and TRBJ1-1, with 8 nucleotides matching TRBD1. This CDR3 contains 14 residues. Germline assignment: CDR1 LNHDA and CDR2 SQIVND (reference sequence). The trim removed 5 bases at V and 9 bases at J, leaving 11 bases unmatched. Written as DNA, the CDR3 is TGTGCCAGTAGTTCACAGGGGGACGCGGGTCAAGCTTTCTTT. This codes for CASSSQGDAGQAFF.

With respect to this clone: The sample contains more than one DNA sequence encoding this CDR3. For the CDR3, the DNA is TGTGCCAGTAAGGAGGGCTGGAACACTGAAGCTTTCTTT. Translating it yields CASKEGWNTEAFF. V is TRBV19 and J is TRBJ1-1; D is uncertain. There are 13 residues in the CDR3. Trimming left V 7 bases short and J 1 base short, with 10 bases between. CDR1 LNHDA and CDR2 SQIVND come from the germline V gene (reference sequence).

V usage is TRBV7-3 and J usage is TRBJ1-1, with D possibly TRBD1 on 5 matching bases. Germline values: CDR1 SGHTA, CDR2 FQGTGA. Trimming removed 5 bases at V and 4 bases at J, with 11 bases between. This CDR3 is 13 amino acids long. The DNA of the CDR3 is TGTGCCAGCAGCCTAAGTAGGGGCACTGAAGCTTTCTTT. Its translation is CASSLSRGTEAFF.

This rearrangement joins TRBV19 to TRBJ1-2; a possible D gene is TRBD1 (6 bases). There are 13 residues in the CDR3. CDR1 and CDR2 from the germline V gene are LNHDA and SQIVND (reference sequence). V was pared by 4 bases and J by 2 bases, with 8 bases between. The CDR3 DNA reads TGTGCCAGTAGTAAGGACAGAAACTATGGCTACACCTTC. This translates into CASSKDRNYGYTF. The full variable domain, with the rest looked up from reference TRBV19 and TRBJ1-2, is DGGITQSPKYLFRKEGQNVTLSCEQNLNHDAMYWYRQDPGQGLRLIYYSQIVNDFQKGDIAEGYSVSREKKESFPLTVTSAQKNPTAFYLCASSKDRNYGYTFGSGTRLTVV.

The chain joins TRBV24-1 to TRBJ2-3; TRBD1 is a possible D gene (5 bases). The CDR3 sequence is 13 residues long. V was clipped by 5 bases and J by 2 bases, with 7 bases between them. Germline loops: CDR1 KGHDR, CDR2 SFDVKD. Written as DNA, the CDR3 is TGTGCCACCAGTGCGACAGTCACAGATACGCAGTATTTT. Its translation: CATSATVTDTQYF.

This clone was observed a single time. The chain joins TRBV7-6 to TRBJ2-3; D call uncertain. Germline V lookup: CDR1 SGHVS, CDR2 FNYEAQ. V lost 3 bases and J 2 bases, leaving 9 bases between the germline ends. This CDR3 region has 14 residues. The CDR3 is CASSFSLSTDTQYF. DNA of the CDR3: TGTGCCAGCAGCTTTTCACTTTCCACAGATACGCAGTATTTT.

In the case of this clone: Additional DNA sequences in this sample encode the identical CDR3. The chain recombines TRBV5-1 with TRBJ2-3; D not certain. Germline V gene sequence: CDR1 SGHRS, CDR2 YFSETQ. Trimming cost V 0 bases and J 4 bases, with 3 bases left between them. The CDR3 spans 12 residues. In DNA form, the CDR3 reads TGCGCCAGCAGCTTGGTCGCAGATACGCAGTATTTT. Its translation is CASSLVADTQYF.

The rearrangement joins TRBV5-1 to TRBJ1-4; a possible D gene is TRBD1 (6 bases). Trimming pared 5 bases from V and 3 bases from J, leaving 11 bases between. CDR3 size: 14 residues. Germline V gives CDR1 SGHRS, CDR2 YFSETQ. The CDR3 sequence is CASSQDSSNEKLFF. Here the CDR3 DNA reads TGCGCCAGCAGTCAGGACAGTTCTAATGAAAAACTGTTTTTT.